The 21 T cell receptor beta chains below all came from one sample that was sequenced in a study of blood T cell repertoires in COVID-19. Repertoires were generated with immunoSEQ multiplex PCR, while TCRdb's copy carries only in-frame clones and drops some. The sample records 350,000 to 400,000 clones, more than 75% being singletons. What was sequenced was PBMCs or T cells enriched from blood (not recorded which). These receptors came from a woman aged 18-29 years who had recovered from COVID-19.

This sequence joins TRBV30 and TRBJ1-4; D is undetermined. Germline CDR1 GTSNPN, CDR2 SVGIG (reference sequence). V lost 0 bases, J lost 8 bases, and 10 bases lay in between. The CDR3 totals 13 residues. Written as DNA, the CDR3 is TGTGCCTGGAGTGTATCTGTGCGGGAAAAACTGTTTTTT. This gives the protein CAWSVSVREKLFF. Using reference TRBV30 and TRBJ1-4 for the parts outside the CDR3, the full variable domain is SQTIHQWPATLVQPVGSPLSLECTVEGTSNPNLYWYRQAAGRGLQLLFYSVGIGQISSEVPQNLSASRPQDRQFILSSKKLLLSDSGFYLCAWSVSVREKLFFGSGTQLSVL.

This chain links TRBV9 with TRBJ2-2; possible D gene TRBD1, 5 bases. The germline V gene has CDR1 SGDLS and CDR2 YYNGEE. The ends were cut back, 0 bases at V and 4 bases at J, with 7 bases in the middle. This CDR3 is 14 amino acids long. CDR3 sequence: CASSVVGVTGELFF. In nucleotides, the CDR3 is TGTGCCAGCAGCGTAGTAGGGGTCACCGGGGAGCTGTTTTTT.

The chain carries TRBV10-3 and TRBJ1-2, with TRBD1 as a possible D gene (6 bases). CDR3 length equals 15 residues. Germline V gives CDR1 ENHRY, CDR2 SYGVKD. V was trimmed by 10 bases and J by 0 bases, leaving 18 bases between them. The CDR3: CATARTADSNYGYTF. The DNA of the CDR3 is TGTGCCACTGCCCGGACAGCCGATTCTAACTATGGCTACACCTTC.

The gene calls are TRBV30 and TRBJ1-5; 7 nucleotides match TRBD1. The germline CDR1 and CDR2 sequences are GTSNPN and SVGIG (reference sequence). This CDR3 has 16 residues. The V segment lost 2 bases and the J segment 3 bases; nucleotides outside the gene matches: 10. CDR3 DNA sequence: TGTGCCTGGAGTAAGGGACAGATAATTCTCAATCAGCCCCAGCATTTT. Protein: CAWSKGQIILNQPQHF.

Only one count was recorded for this clone. The rearrangement joins TRBV12-5 to TRBJ2-5; no clear D. The CDR3 is 14 residues long. The V gene's germline CDR1 is LGHNT and CDR2 FRNRAP. The V end was cut by 0 bases, the J end by 0 bases, with 5 bases between. This chain's CDR3 is CASGLVLYQETQYF. CDR3 DNA sequence: TGTGCTAGTGGTTTGGTACTGTACCAAGAGACCCAGTACTTC. The whole variable domain, remainder taken from reference TRBV12-5 and TRBJ2-5, is DARVTQTPRHKVTEMGQEVTMRCQPILGHNTVFWYRQTMMQGLELLAYFRNRAPLDDSGMPKDRFSAEMPDATLATLKIQPSEPRDSAVYFCASGLVLYQETQYFGPGTRLLVL.

With regard to this clone: An end of the junction differs from the germline gene, which may be a read error. The chain has TRBV29-1 and TRBJ1-2, with D tentatively TRBD1 (5 bases). Looked up from germline, CDR1 is SQVTM and CDR2 is ANQGSEA. The CDR3 is 12 amino acids. CDR3 bases: TGCAGCGCTGAAGACAGACTCTATGGCTACACCTTC. Its translation: CSAEDRLYGYTF.

Here the CDR3 reads CAWSRTSGGALYSTDTQYF. The DNA for the CDR3 is TGTGCCTGGAGTAGGACTAGCGGGGGGGCCTTATATAGCACAGATACGCAGTATTTT. The chain recombines TRBV30 with TRBJ2-3; TRBD2 aligns across 15 bases. Per germline, CDR1 GTSNPN and CDR2 SVGIG (reference sequence). CDR3 length: 19 amino acids. The junction had 9 bases not matched to a gene; V was cut back by 2 bases and J by 0 bases.

The V call is TRBV6-1, the J call TRBJ1-3, with 10 bases fitting TRBD1. This CDR3 spans 17 amino acids. J gave up 3 bases and V 4 bases, and 9 bases lay outside the gene matches. Germline CDR1 is MNHNS and CDR2 is SASEGT. The DNA for the CDR3 is TGTGCCAGCAGTGCGTCCAGGACAGGGGGAGTTGGAAACACCATATATTTT. It translates to CASSASRTGGVGNTIYF.

The chain recombines TRBV3-1 (or the pseudogene TRBV3-2) with TRBJ1-3; D is unresolved. Trimming took off 3 bases at V and 0 bases at J, with 18 bases between the two ends. The CDR3 runs to 18 residues. Germline CDR1 is LGHDT and CDR2 is YNNKEL (reference sequence). CDR3 sequence (DNA): TGTGCCAGCAGCCATAGCCTCGGCCTCTCAGTCTCTGGAAACACCATATATTTT. It encodes CASSHSLGLSVSGNTIYF.

The chain combines TRBV6-6 with TRBJ2-7; 9 positions match TRBD2. This CDR3 region has 16 residues. Germline values: CDR1 MNHNY, CDR2 SVGAGI (reference sequence). The V and J ends lost 5 bases and 6 bases, in that order; junction bases with no gene match: 14. CDR3 in DNA: TGTGCCAGCAGTCCCCCTGGGGGCGGGGGGGCCCGCGAGCAGTACTTC. Amino acids: CASSPPGGGGAREQYF.

This clone was recorded a few times. The rearrangement uses TRBV29-1 and TRBJ1-5; D remains unclear. The CDR3 extends over 13 amino acids. V was trimmed by 2 bases and J by 0 bases, leaving 5 bases between them. The germline gives CDR1 SQVTM, CDR2 ANQGSEA. The CDR3 region has the DNA TGCAGCGTTGAATTTAATAGCAATCAGCCCCAGCATTTT. Translated, it gives CSVEFNSNQPQHF.

This chain connects TRBV19 to TRBJ1-4; 8 bases align to TRBD1. J lost 2 bases, V lost 8 bases, and 1 base had no gene match. Germline CDR1 is LNHDA and CDR2 is SQIVND (reference sequence). This CDR3 spans 13 amino acids. The DNA for the CDR3 is TGTGCCAGTCGACAGGGGACTAATGAAAAACTGTTTTTT. It specifies CASRQGTNEKLFF.

The chain recombines TRBV10-3 with TRBJ1-1; TRBD1 aligns across 8 bases. The CDR3 consists of 13 residues. The germline V gene has CDR1 ENHRY and CDR2 SYGVKD. Trimming took 9 bases from V and 3 from J; bases not matched to a gene: 6. In DNA, the CDR3 is TGTGCCATTTCGGGACAGGTGGACACTGAAGCTTTCTTT. It encodes CAISGQVDTEAFF.

The chain uses TRBV4-3 and TRBJ2-2; D remains ambiguous. CDR1 and CDR2 from the germline V gene are LGHNA and YSLEER. The V end was cut by 0 bases, the J end by 5 bases, with 10 bases between. The CDR3 totals 15 residues. CDR3 sequence reads: CASSQDPAGTGELFF. The CDR3 coding sequence is TGCGCCAGCAGCCAAGATCCGGCAGGTACCGGGGAGCTGTTTTTT.

The chain uses TRBV4-1 and TRBJ1-4, with a weak D call TRBD1 (6 bases). Germline V gene lookup returns CDR1 MGHRA and CDR2 YSYEKL. The CDR3 sequence is 16 residues long. Trimming took 4 bases from V and 0 from J, leaving 12 bases between them. The CDR3 loop reads CASSPRTVTTNEKLFF. DNA of the CDR3: TGCGCCAGCAGCCCCCGGACAGTCACAACTAATGAAAAACTGTTTTTT.

This chain uses TRBV28 with TRBJ1-6; TRBD1 agrees at 7 bases. V lost 5 bases and J lost 6; bases outside the gene matches: 13. The CDR3 contains 17 residues. Germline V gene data show CDR1 as MDHEN and CDR2 as SYDVKM. The CDR3 DNA reads TGTGCCAGCAGTCCCGCCGGACAGGTTCGGGGTAATTCACCCCTCCACTTT. Amino acids: CASSPAGQVRGNSPLHF.

The CDR3 DNA reads TGTGCCAGCAGCTTGCGTGAGGGGGTGGGTGATTCACCCCTCCACTTT. Protein product: CASSLREGVGDSPLHF. This sequence joins TRBV7-2 and TRBJ1-6; tentatively, D is TRBD1 (6 bases). CDR3 length: 16 amino acids. V lost 3 bases, J lost 8 bases, and 17 bases lay in between. Germline CDR1 is SGHTA and CDR2 is FQGNSA.

The chain carries TRBV6-2 or TRBV6-3 and TRBJ1-2, with D possibly being TRBD1 (6 bases). This CDR3 is built from 14 residues. Germline lookup yields CDR1 MNHEY and CDR2 SVGEGT. V was pared by 1 base and J by 8 bases, with 14 bases between. DNA of the CDR3: TGTGCCAGCAGTTACTTGGTTGGGCAGGGGGGCTACACCTTC. Its protein is CASSYLVGQGGYTF.

The chain links TRBV20-1 to TRBJ2-7, with a weak D call TRBD2 (6 bases). The CDR3 spans 16 residues. In germline, CDR1 is DFQATT, CDR2 SNEGSKA (reference sequence). The germline V and J ends were trimmed by 3 bases and 5 bases, with 23 bases remaining between them. This CDR3 reads CSASSGNYLATHEQYF. CDR3 bases: TGCAGTGCTAGTAGCGGCAATTACCTCGCTACCCACGAGCAGTACTTC.

This rearrangement joins TRBV29-1 to TRBJ1-2; TRBD1 matches at 7 bases. Germline V CDR1 and CDR2: SQVTM, ANQGSEA. With 6 bases clipped from V and 6 bases from J, the junction kept 4 bases outside the gene matches. The CDR3 covers 11 residues. The CDR3 sequence is CSVVGQNGYTF. The CDR3 DNA sequence: TGCAGCGTCGTGGGACAGAATGGCTACACCTTC.

This clone has more than one count but fewer than ten. The J gene is TRBJ2-5, the V gene TRBV6-6, with a weak D call TRBD1 (6 bases). V lost 10 bases and J lost 7, with 22 bases in between. Germline assignment: CDR1 MNHNY and CDR2 SVGAGI (reference sequence). CDR3 length: 14 amino acids. The CDR3: CATTTGPARMTQYF. The CDR3 nucleotides read TGTGCCACAACGACAGGACCGGCCCGTATGACCCAGTACTTC.